Given below is one T cell receptor (beta chain) in context. Germline V CDR1 and CDR2: MNHEY, SMNVEV (reference sequence). With V trimmed by 4 bases and J by 4 bases, 8 bases remained unmatched. CDR3 length: 15 residues. The record originates from a study of T cell changes during pregnancy in multiple sclerosis. Generated by immunoSEQ multiplex PCR, the TCRdb table keeps only in-frame clones and is missing some. The repertoire holds around 130,000 clones, with 80% to 95% as singletons. The sequence was collected from a female donor with multiple sclerosis, enrolled in a pregnancy study. V and J are TRBV27 and TRBJ1-1, with 8 nucleotides matching TRBD1. The sequencing here drew on peripheral blood, taken before pregnancy. CDR3 coding DNA: TGTGCCAGCAGTTACCAGGGGGCGTGGGGCACTGAAGCTTTCTTT. Translated: CASSYQGAWGTEAFF.